A single sample gave rise to the 21 T cell receptor beta chains below, sequenced in a study of vaccination and CD4 T cells after COVID-19. Antigens of these TCRs are unknown. An Oncomine TCR Beta short-read assay was used to sequence the DNA from cultured CD4+ T cells. TCRdb redid the calling of the PCR reads with MiXCR, one entry per CDR3 protein. Counted here are about 18,000 distinct CDR3 sequences, 50% to 55% occurring once; the ten biggest clones make up approximately 13%. As for treatment: roughly 11-day PBMC culture with coronavirus spike peptide pools or control peptides (ViraFEST assay). The sample was CD4+ T cells from blood, cultured in vitro. These receptors were taken from a human donor who had recovered from COVID-19.

The chain is built from TRBV30 and TRBJ1-5; maybe TRBD1 (6 bases). V was clipped by 5 bases and J by 7 bases, with 18 bases between them. The CDR3 is 14 amino acids. From germline, CDR1 is GTSNPN and CDR2 SVGIG (reference sequence). The CDR3 nucleotides read TGTGCCTGGGGAGACAGGAGCCAGGGGCAGCCCCAGCATTTT. Protein: CAWGDRSQGQPQHF. The full variable domain, completed using reference TRBV30 and TRBJ1-5, is SQTIHQWPATLVQPVGSPLSLECTVEGTSNPNLYWYRQAAGRGLQLLFYSVGIGQISSEVPQNLSASRPQDRQFILSSKKLLLSDSGFYLCAWGDRSQGQPQHFGDGTRLSIL.

The chain employs TRBV11-2 and TRBJ1-2; no reliable D call. The CDR3 totals 13 residues. With 1 base removed from V and 7 bases from J, the gap between germline ends came to 10 bases. CDR1 is SGHAT and CDR2 is FQNNGV in the germline V gene. The CDR3, as DNA: TGTGCCAGCAGCTTAGCAGCTTGGGGTGGCTACACCTTC. As protein: CASSLAAWGGYTF.

The rearrangement links TRBV6-1 to TRBJ2-7; 10 bases align to TRBD2. Germline lookup yields CDR1 MNHNS and CDR2 SASEGT. The CDR3 is made up of 15 amino acids. The trim removed 7 bases at V and 6 bases at J, leaving 12 bases unmatched. The DNA for the CDR3 is TGTGCCAGCATGGGGGTAGCGGGAGGATTTGGCGAGCAGTACTTC. Its translation: CASMGVAGGFGEQYF.

CDR3 DNA: TGTGCCAGCAGTTACGGCGGTGGGGCCGCCTACGAGCAGTACTTC. Its protein is CASSYGGGAAYEQYF. The chain combines TRBV6-5 with TRBJ2-7; D is possibly TRBD1 (5 bases). The germline gives CDR1 MNHEY, CDR2 SVGAGI. The CDR3 length is 15 residues. Deletions cut 2 bases from V and 2 bases from J, with 13 bases between.

V is TRBV24-1 and J is TRBJ1-1; D ambiguous. V was shortened by 9 bases and J by 1 base, with 11 bases between the two germline ends. This CDR3 comprises 13 residues. In germline, CDR1 is KGHDR, CDR2 SFDVKD. CDR3 region: CATRKKENTEAFF. The CDR3 bases are TGTGCCACCCGAAAGAAAGAGAACACTGAAGCTTTCTTT.

This clonotype showed up just a few times. This chain joins TRBV11-2 and TRBJ1-2, with a weak D call TRBD1 (6 bases). The germline gives CDR1 SGHAT, CDR2 FQNNGV. The CDR3 length is 15 residues. The V gene lost 1 base and the J gene lost 4 bases, with 13 bases spanning the gap. The CDR3 sequence: CASSLGGQGLYGYTF. CDR3 DNA sequence: TGTGCCAGCAGCTTAGGGGGGCAGGGACTCTATGGCTACACCTTC.

This clonotype was found once. This chain joins TRBV7-2 and TRBJ2-1; 7 bases match TRBD1. From germline, CDR1 is SGHTA and CDR2 FQGNSA. The CDR3 runs 15 residues. Trimming cost V 4 bases and J 3 bases; bases outside gene matches: 6. As DNA, the CDR3 is TGTGCCAGCAGCTCCACGGGACAGTACTACAATGAGCAGTTCTTC. Translation gives CASSSTGQYYNEQFF.

The V and J genes are TRBV4-3 and TRBJ2-5; tentative D call: TRBD2 (6 bases). Per the germline V gene, CDR1 is LGHNA and CDR2 is YSLEER. CDR3 length: 14 amino acids. Trimming took off 4 bases at V and 4 bases at J, with 13 bases between the two ends. In DNA form, the CDR3 reads TGCGCCAGCAGCCCCATTGGAGGGGCAGAGACCCAGTACTTC. This codes for CASSPIGGAETQYF.

This clonotype was recorded only once. The junction does not match germline at one end; this may be a read error. V and J are TRBV6-1 and TRBJ1-2; TRBD1 agrees at 9 bases. Germline V gene sequence: CDR1 MNHNS, CDR2 SASEGT. The CDR3 has 15 amino acids. The CDR3 loop is CASTPGTGLNYGCTF. CDR3 nucleotides: TGTGCCAGCACTCCAGGGACAGGGCTTAACTATGGCTGCACCTTC.

This chain links TRBV20-1 with TRBJ2-7; perhaps TRBD2 as D (6 bases). V lost 2 bases to trimming and J lost 2 bases, with 10 bases between them. This CDR3 spans 13 amino acids. From germline, CDR1 is DFQATT and CDR2 SNEGSKA (reference sequence). Here the CDR3 DNA reads TGCAGTGCTAGATTCGGGGGTGCCTACGAGCAGTACTTC. The encoded protein is CSARFGGAYEQYF.

The chain is built from TRBV11-1 and TRBJ1-1; D unresolved. With 5 bases removed from V and 2 bases from J, the gap between germline ends came to 12 bases. The CDR3 sequence is 14 residues long. Per the germline V gene, CDR1 is SGHAT and CDR2 is FQDESV (reference sequence). Here the CDR3 DNA reads TGTGCCAGCAGCCTTTGGACCGACAACACTGAAGCTTTCTTT. Translating gives CASSLWTDNTEAFF.

The chain joins TRBV6-5 to TRBJ2-5; TRBD2 is a possible D gene (6 bases). Germline values: CDR1 MNHEY, CDR2 SVGAGI. The CDR3 contains 14 residues. V gave up 2 bases and J gave up 7 bases, with 14 bases separating them. This CDR3 is CASSYGGAGGTQYF. DNA for the CDR3: TGTGCCAGCAGTTACGGCGGGGCCGGCGGGACCCAGTACTTC.

This chain joins TRBV6-1 and TRBJ2-1, with 9 positions matching TRBD2. Germline-derived CDR1 and CDR2 are MNHNS and SASEGT. This CDR3 has 21 amino acids. V was clipped by 1 base and J by 5 bases; unmatched bases: 21. This CDR3 reads CASSEGLQGLAGLGVHNEQFF. DNA of the CDR3: TGTGCCAGCAGTGAAGGATTACAGGGTCTAGCGGGACTAGGGGTACACAATGAGCAGTTCTTC.

The genes are TRBV7-9 and TRBJ2-5, with a possible D match to TRBD1 (6 bases). The CDR3 sequence is 13 residues long. Germline assignment: CDR1 SEHNR and CDR2 FQNEAQ (reference sequence). V was pared by 5 bases and J by 9 bases, with 16 bases between. The CDR3 loop reads CASSPRTATAQYF. The CDR3, as DNA: TGTGCCAGCAGCCCGAGGACAGCGACGGCCCAGTACTTC.

This clonotype was seen only a few times. V and J are TRBV19 and TRBJ1-1, with D hard to call. The germline V gene has CDR1 LNHDA and CDR2 SQIVND (reference sequence). CDR3 length equals 15 residues. The V gene lost 9 bases and the J gene lost 5 bases, with 22 bases spanning the gap. The CDR3 DNA reads as TGTGCCAGCGTCGGGTCGGCCTTCTATGAAACTGAAGCTTTCTTT. Amino acids: CASVGSAFYETEAFF.

The J gene is TRBJ1-3, the V gene TRBV20-1, with unresolved D. Germline CDR1 reads DFQATT; CDR2 reads SNEGSKA (reference sequence). The CDR3 runs 12 residues. Trimming removed 6 bases at V and 4 bases at J, with 10 bases between. CDR3 residues: CSAATSGNTIYF. As DNA, the CDR3 is TGCAGTGCAGCGACATCGGGAAACACCATATATTTT.

This clonotype is labeled as medium-sized. The chain employs TRBV27 and TRBJ1-5; D not certain. Germline-derived CDR1 and CDR2 are MNHEY and SMNVEV (reference sequence). The CDR3 is made up of 13 amino acids. Trimming took off 6 bases at V and 9 bases at J, with 15 bases between the two ends. CDR3 DNA: TGTGCCAGCAGCGAGAGGGAGTCGGCGCCCCAGCATTTT. It translates to CASSERESAPQHF.

This clonotype was found a few times. The chain joins TRBV27 to TRBJ1-5, with 9 bases fitting TRBD1. The V and J ends lost 0 bases and 4 bases, in that order; junction bases with no gene match: 4. The CDR3 has 16 amino acids. Germline lookup yields CDR1 MNHEY and CDR2 SMNVEV (reference sequence). The CDR3 here is CASSLSKDRGNQPQHF. Written as DNA, the CDR3 is TGTGCCAGCAGTTTATCGAAGGACAGGGGAAATCAGCCCCAGCATTTT.

This chain joins TRBV7-9 and TRBJ1-6; TRBD1 might be the D (5 bases). Looked up from germline, CDR1 is SEHNR and CDR2 is FQNEAQ (reference sequence). The germline V and J ends were trimmed by 6 bases and 4 bases, with 16 bases remaining between them. The CDR3 contains 16 residues. CDR3 sequence: CASRPTGGGYNSPLHF. The CDR3 coding sequence is TGTGCCAGCAGACCCACCGGCGGGGGATATAATTCACCCCTCCACTTT.

This clonotype has just a few counts. This CDR3 reads CASSQDLSSYNEQFF. In DNA, the CDR3 is TGTGCCAGCAGCCAAGACTTGAGCTCCTACAATGAGCAGTTCTTC. V gene TRBV14 combines with J gene TRBJ2-1, with D hard to call. V was pared by 0 bases and J by 0 bases, with 6 bases between. The CDR3 runs 15 residues. Germline loops: CDR1 SGHDN, CDR2 FVKESK.

Comment on this clonotype: Germline and junction disagree at one end, which may indicate a read error. The rearrangement uses TRBV6-4 and TRBJ2-3, with 8 bases that match TRBD2. This CDR3 is built from 12 residues. Germline CDR1 is MRHNA and CDR2 is SNTAGT. In nucleotides, the CDR3 is TGTGCCATCAGTGAGGTGGGGACTAGTGTATATTTT. It encodes CAISEVGTSVYF.